Here is one T cell receptor (beta chain) with its context. What antigen it recognizes has not been identified. Nothing much larger sits one base from this clone, and base qualities are not available. The data were taken from a study of blood T cell repertoires in COVID-19 (dated by TCRdb to 2020 to 2021). Regarding the complete study: Collaborator samples came from the United States, Italy and Spain and covered acute and convalescent phases of COVID-19. The material from the prospective study consisted of cDNA or gDNA derived from T cells, B-cell-depleted T cells, or PBMCs. The dataset comprised deeply sampled blood TCRbeta repertoires from subjects exposed to, actively infected with, or recovered from COVID-19. The repertoires were made available in a free public database intended to serve as a resource for research on the immune response to SARS-CoV-2. Samples came from the ongoing ImmuneRACE study (first 160 participants) plus 1,254 subjects from 6 global collaborators. Sample metadata almost always included a de-identified subject ID, COVID-19 status, age in years and sex. Where HLA class I and class II types were available, the types were taken from metadata supplied by the sample provider, not from assay-based typing.

There are 16 amino acids in the CDR3, from cysteine to phenylalanine inclusive. The retained sequence is limited to the CDR3, 48 bases, with the frame set at the first base. The germline ends are 12 bases apart after V is trimmed by 3 bases and J by 0 bases. CDR1 SGHAT and CDR2 FQDESV were looked up in the germline V gene (reference sequence). The collaborating institutions used their own protocols to collect whole blood in K2EDTA tubes. For TCRbeta analysis, collaborators shipped samples as frozen whole blood, isolated PBMCs, or DNA extracted from either of those sample types. What the research found in general, with its limitations: The quantity of clinical and demographic metadata differed by source and by participant and was supplied without curation.

The immunoSEQ Assay, a bias-controlled multiplex PCR, was used to amplify TCRbeta CDR3 regions from genomic DNA. From the authors' description of their analysis: Within the assay, amplification of reference gene primers was used to estimate how many nucleated cells each sample contained. To quantify the absolute abundance of each unique TCRbeta CDR3 rearrangement, sequence reads were collapsed and filtered. For each sample, productive Simpson clonality was calculated as the square root of Simpson's diversity index across productive rearrangements. TCRdb mirrors the immuneACCESS table, restricted to in-frame sequences. Some clones are absent from its copies; in checked studies, under half trace to an unresolved V gene, and the reason for the others is unknown. D and trimming come from the DNA, and the V and J calls and clone size come from that table. The sample includes 78,000 or so clones, with over 80% observed a single time. The ten largest clones take up approximately 6.4% of the sample.

Material for sequencing was peripheral blood. This receptor chain uses TRBV11-1 and TRBJ1-3, and TRBD1 may be the D gene, going by 5 matching bases. This receptor was taken from a woman aged 50 to 60 with acute or convalescent COVID-19. CDR3 protein: CASSLGRLSSGNTIYF. Here is the DNA: TGTGCCAGCAGCTTGGGGCGTCTAAGCTCTGGAAACACCATATATTTT.